The TCR beta chain described here comes from a study of identical twins. TCRdb reprocessed the 5' RACE reads with MiXCR, giving one entry per CDR3 protein. Among roughly 200,000 distinct CDR3 sequences listed, 15% were seen once. The same data also contributed to another study, on T cells expressing NK-cell markers.

This sequence originates from a woman under 30 in good health. The specimen sequenced was CD8+ T cells sorted from blood.

The CDR3 DNA follows: TGTGCCAGCAGCCAAGAGACAGGGAATGAGCAGTTCTTC. Its translation: CASSQETGNEQFF. The V gene is TRBV7-3, the J gene TRBJ2-1, with 7 bases that match TRBD1. CDR1 and CDR2 from the germline V gene are SGHTA and FQGTGA. The V gene end was trimmed by 5 bases and the J gene end by 7 bases; junction bases not matched to a gene: 5. The CDR3 consists of 13 residues.